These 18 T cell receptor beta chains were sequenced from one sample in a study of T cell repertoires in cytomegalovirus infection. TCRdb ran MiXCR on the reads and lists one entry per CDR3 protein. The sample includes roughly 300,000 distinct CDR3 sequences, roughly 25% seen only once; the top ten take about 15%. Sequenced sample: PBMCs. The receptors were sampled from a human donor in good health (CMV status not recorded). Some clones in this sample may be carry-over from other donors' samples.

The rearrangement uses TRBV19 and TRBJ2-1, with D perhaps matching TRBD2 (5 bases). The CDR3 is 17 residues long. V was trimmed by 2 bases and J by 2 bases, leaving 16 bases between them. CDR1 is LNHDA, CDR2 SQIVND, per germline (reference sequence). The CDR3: CASSIKVGETTYNEQFF. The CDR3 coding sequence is TGTGCCAGTAGTATAAAGGTTGGGGAGACCACCTACAATGAGCAGTTCTTC.

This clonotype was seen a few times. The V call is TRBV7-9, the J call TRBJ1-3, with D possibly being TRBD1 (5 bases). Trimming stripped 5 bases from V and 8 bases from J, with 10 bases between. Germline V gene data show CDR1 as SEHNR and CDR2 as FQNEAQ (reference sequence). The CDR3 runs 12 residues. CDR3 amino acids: CASSAVGDTIYF. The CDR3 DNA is TGTGCCAGCAGCGCCGTGGGGGACACCATATATTTT.

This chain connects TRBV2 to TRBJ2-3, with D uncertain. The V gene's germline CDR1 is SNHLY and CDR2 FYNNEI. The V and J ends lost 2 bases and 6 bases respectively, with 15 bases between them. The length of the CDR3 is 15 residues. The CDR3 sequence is CASSERGLPVDTQYF. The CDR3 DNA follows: TGTGCCAGCAGTGAACGTGGTCTCCCTGTTGATACGCAGTATTTT.

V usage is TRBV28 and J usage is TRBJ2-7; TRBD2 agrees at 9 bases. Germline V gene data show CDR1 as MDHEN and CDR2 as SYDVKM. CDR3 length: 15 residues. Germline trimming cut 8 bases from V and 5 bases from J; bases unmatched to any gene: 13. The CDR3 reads CASHDFGGRVDEQYF. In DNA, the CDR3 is TGTGCCAGCCACGACTTTGGCGGGAGGGTCGACGAGCAGTACTTC.

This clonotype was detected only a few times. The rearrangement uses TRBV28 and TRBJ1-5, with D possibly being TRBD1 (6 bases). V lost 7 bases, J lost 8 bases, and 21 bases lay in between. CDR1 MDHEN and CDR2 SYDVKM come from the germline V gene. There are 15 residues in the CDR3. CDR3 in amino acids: CASNPTTGPNEPQHF. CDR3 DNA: TGTGCCAGCAACCCGACGACAGGACCAAATGAGCCCCAGCATTTT.

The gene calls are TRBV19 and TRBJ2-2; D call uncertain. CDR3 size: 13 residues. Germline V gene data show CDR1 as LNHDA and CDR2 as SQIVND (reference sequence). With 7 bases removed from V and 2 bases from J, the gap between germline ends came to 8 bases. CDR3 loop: CASTTSNTGELFF. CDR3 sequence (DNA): TGTGCCAGTACAACCAGCAACACCGGGGAGCTGTTTTTT.

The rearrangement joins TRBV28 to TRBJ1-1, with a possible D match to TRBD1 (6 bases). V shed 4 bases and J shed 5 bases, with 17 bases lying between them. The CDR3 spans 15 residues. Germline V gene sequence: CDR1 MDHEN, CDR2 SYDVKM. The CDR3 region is CASSSISGDKTEAFF. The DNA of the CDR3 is TGTGCCAGCAGTTCAATCTCAGGGGACAAAACTGAAGCTTTCTTT.

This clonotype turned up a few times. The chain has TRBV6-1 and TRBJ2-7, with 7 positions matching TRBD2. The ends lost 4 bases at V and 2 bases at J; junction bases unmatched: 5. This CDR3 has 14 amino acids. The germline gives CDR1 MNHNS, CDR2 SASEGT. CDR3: CASSVGLGAYEQYF. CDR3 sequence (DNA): TGTGCCAGCAGTGTCGGACTAGGAGCCTACGAGCAGTACTTC.

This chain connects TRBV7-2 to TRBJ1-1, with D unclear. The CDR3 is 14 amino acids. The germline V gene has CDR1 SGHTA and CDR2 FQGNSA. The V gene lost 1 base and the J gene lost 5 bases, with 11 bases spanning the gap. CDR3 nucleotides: TGTGCCAGCAGCTTAGGGGGATCGCAAACTGAAGCTTTCTTT. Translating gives CASSLGGSQTEAFF.

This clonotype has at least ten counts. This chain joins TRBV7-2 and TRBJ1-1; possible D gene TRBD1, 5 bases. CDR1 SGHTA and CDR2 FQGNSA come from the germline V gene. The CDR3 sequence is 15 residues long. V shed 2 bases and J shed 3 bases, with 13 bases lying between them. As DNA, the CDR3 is TGTGCCAGCAGCTTAAAGACAGCGCTGTACACTGAAGCTTTCTTT. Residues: CASSLKTALYTEAFF. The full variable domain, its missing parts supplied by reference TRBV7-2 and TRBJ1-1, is GAGVSQSPSNKVTEKGKDVELRCDPISGHTALYWYRQSLGQGLEFLIYFQGNSAPDKSGLPSDRFSAERTGGSVSTLTIQRTQQEDSAVYLCASSLKTALYTEAFFGQGTRLTVV.

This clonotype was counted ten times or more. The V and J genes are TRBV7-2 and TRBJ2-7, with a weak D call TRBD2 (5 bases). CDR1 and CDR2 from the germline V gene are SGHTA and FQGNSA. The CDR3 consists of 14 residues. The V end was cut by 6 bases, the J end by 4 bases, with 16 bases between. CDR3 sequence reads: CASRPGLASYEQYF. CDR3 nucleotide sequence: TGTGCCAGCAGACCGGGCCTAGCTTCATACGAGCAGTACTTC.

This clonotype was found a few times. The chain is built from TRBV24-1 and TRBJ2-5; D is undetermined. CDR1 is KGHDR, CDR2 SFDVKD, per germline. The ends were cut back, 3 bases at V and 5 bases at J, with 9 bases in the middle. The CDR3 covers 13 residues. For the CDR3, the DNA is TGTGCCACCAGTGATGGGTCAGAGGAGACCCAGTACTTC. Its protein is CATSDGSEETQYF.

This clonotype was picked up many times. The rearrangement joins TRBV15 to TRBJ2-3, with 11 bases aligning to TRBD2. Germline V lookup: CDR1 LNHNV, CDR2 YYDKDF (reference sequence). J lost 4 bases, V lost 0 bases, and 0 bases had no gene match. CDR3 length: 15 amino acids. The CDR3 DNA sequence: TGTGCCACCAGCAGAGATAGCGGGGGGGCAGATACGCAGTATTTT. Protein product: CATSRDSGGADTQYF.

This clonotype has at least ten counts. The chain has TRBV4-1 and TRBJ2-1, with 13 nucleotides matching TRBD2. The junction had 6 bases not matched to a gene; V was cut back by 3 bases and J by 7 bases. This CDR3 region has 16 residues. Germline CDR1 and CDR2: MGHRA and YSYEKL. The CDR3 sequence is CASSHFTGLAGNEQFF. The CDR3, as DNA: TGCGCCAGCAGCCATTTCACGGGACTAGCGGGGAATGAGCAGTTCTTC.

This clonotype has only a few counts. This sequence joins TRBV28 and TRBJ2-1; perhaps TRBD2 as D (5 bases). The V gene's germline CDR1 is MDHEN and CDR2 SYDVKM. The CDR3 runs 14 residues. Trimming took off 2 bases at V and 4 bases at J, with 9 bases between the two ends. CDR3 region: CASSLPSFYNEQFF. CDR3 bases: TGTGCCAGCAGTTTACCTAGCTTTTACAATGAGCAGTTCTTC. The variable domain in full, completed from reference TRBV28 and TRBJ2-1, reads DVKVTQSSRYLVKRTGEKVFLECVQDMDHENMFWYRQDPGLGLRLIYFSYDVKMKEKGDIPEGYSVSREKKERFSLILESASTNQTSMYLCASSLPSFYNEQFFGPGTRLTVL.

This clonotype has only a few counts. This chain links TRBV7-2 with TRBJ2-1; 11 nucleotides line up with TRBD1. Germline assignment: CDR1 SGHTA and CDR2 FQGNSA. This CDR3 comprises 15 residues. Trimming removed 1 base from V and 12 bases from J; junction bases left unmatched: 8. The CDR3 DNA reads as TGTGCCAGCAGCTTAGGAGGACAGGGGGCCAGGGGGCAGTTCTTC. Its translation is CASSLGGQGARGQFF.

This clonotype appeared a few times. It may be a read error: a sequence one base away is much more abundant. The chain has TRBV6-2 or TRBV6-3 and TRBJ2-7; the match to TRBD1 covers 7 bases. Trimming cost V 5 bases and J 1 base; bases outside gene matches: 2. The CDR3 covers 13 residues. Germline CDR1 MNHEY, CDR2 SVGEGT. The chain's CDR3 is CASSATGSYEQYF. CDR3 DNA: TGTGCCAGCAGTGCGACAGGGTCCTACGAGCAGTACTTC.

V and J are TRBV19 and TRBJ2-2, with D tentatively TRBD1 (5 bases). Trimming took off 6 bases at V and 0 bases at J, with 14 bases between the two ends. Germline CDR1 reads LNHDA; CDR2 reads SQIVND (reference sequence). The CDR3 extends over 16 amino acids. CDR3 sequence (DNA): TGTGCCAGTAGGATATGGGGCCCTCCGAACACCGGGGAGCTGTTTTTT. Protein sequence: CASRIWGPPNTGELFF.